Each of the 24 T cell receptor beta chains below was sequenced from the same sample in a study of T cell changes during pregnancy in multiple sclerosis. Method: immunoSEQ multiplex PCR; TCRdb's copy keeps in-frame clones and lacks some. The sample has about 79,000 clones, over 85% seen once; the top ten hold approximately 0.79%. This material consisted of peripheral blood, taken in the second trimester of pregnancy. These receptors all stem from a female donor in good health, enrolled as a control in a pregnancy study.

The CDR3 protein is CASSDRVAFSGANVLTF. The CDR3 DNA is TGTGCCAGCTCAGACAGGGTCGCCTTCTCTGGGGCCAACGTCCTGACTTTC. The rearrangement joins TRBV18 to TRBJ2-6; 7 nucleotides align to TRBD1. The junction had 7 bases not matched to a gene; V was cut back by 5 bases and J by 0 bases. CDR3 length: 17 amino acids. From germline, CDR1 is KGHSH and CDR2 LQKENI.

The rearrangement joins TRBV30 to TRBJ2-3; tentative D call: TRBD2 (6 bases). The CDR3 totals 11 residues. The germline gives CDR1 GTSNPN, CDR2 SVGIG (reference sequence). Trimming shortened V by 8 bases and J by 14 bases, and 20 bases separated the two germline ends. The CDR3 DNA is TGTGCCCTAACCACGCGGGGATCGTGGTATTTT. Encoded protein: CALTTRGSWYF. Together with reference TRBV30 and TRBJ2-3, the CDR3 gives the full variable domain: SQTIHQWPATLVQPVGSPLSLECTVEGTSNPNLYWYRQAAGRGLQLLFYSVGIGQISSEVPQNLSASRPQDRQFILSSKKLLLSDSGFYLCALTTRGSWYFGPGTRLTVL.

The rearrangement uses TRBV7-2 and TRBJ2-7, with TRBD1 matching over 7 bases. V shed 5 bases and J 7 bases; nucleotides not matched to a gene: 8. The CDR3 is 13 residues long. Looked up from germline, CDR1 is SGHTA and CDR2 is FQGNSA. This CDR3 reads CASSRQGSGEQYF. The CDR3 DNA reads as TGTGCCAGCAGCCGACAGGGTTCGGGGGAGCAGTACTTC.

The genes are TRBV4-2 and TRBJ2-3; D remains unclear. Per the germline V gene, CDR1 is LGHNA and CDR2 is YNFKEQ. This CDR3 spans 14 amino acids. Between the trimmed V and J ends, which lost 0 bases and 3 bases, there was a span of 7 bases. CDR3: CASSQDRVTDTQYF. CDR3 nucleotides: TGTGCCAGCAGCCAAGATCGGGTGACAGATACGCAGTATTTT.

The chain couples TRBV6-1 to TRBJ2-5, with 7 positions matching TRBD2. Trimming removed 2 bases from V and 5 bases from J; junction bases left unmatched: 5. The CDR3 runs to 14 residues. From germline, CDR1 is MNHNS and CDR2 SASEGT. This CDR3 reads CASSEWGGRETQYF. DNA for the CDR3: TGTGCCAGCAGTGAATGGGGGGGTCGGGAGACCCAGTACTTC.

This rearrangement joins TRBV27 to TRBJ1-2; 8 bases fit TRBD1. J was trimmed by 5 bases and V by 5 bases; bases with no gene match: 7. The CDR3 has 14 residues. Germline assignment: CDR1 MNHEY and CDR2 SMNVEV (reference sequence). CDR3 amino acids: CASSPGQVPYGYTF. DNA of the CDR3: TGTGCCAGCAGTCCGGGACAGGTACCTTATGGCTACACCTTC.

The rearrangement joins TRBV5-1 to TRBJ2-3; TRBD1 aligns across 7 bases. Germline V gene lookup returns CDR1 SGHRS and CDR2 YFSETQ. The trim removed 5 bases at V and 4 bases at J, leaving 16 bases unmatched. The CDR3 totals 17 residues. The CDR3 DNA sequence: TGCGCCAGCAGTTCCCCGTTGCGACAGGGTTCCGCAGATACGCAGTATTTT. Protein product: CASSSPLRQGSADTQYF. Using reference TRBV5-1 and TRBJ2-3 for the parts outside the CDR3, the full variable domain is KAGVTQTPRYLIKTRGQQVTLSCSPISGHRSVSWYQQTPGQGLQFLFEYFSETQRNKGNFPGRFSGRQFSNSRSEMNVSTLELGDSALYLCASSSPLRQGSADTQYFGPGTRLTVL.

This sequence joins TRBV2 and TRBJ1-3, with D unresolved. V shed 6 bases and J shed 0 bases, with 9 bases lying between them. The CDR3 runs 14 residues. CDR1 SNHLY and CDR2 FYNNEI come from the germline V gene. The CDR3 region is CASRTMSSGNTIYF. The CDR3 nucleotides are TGTGCCAGCAGGACTATGAGCTCTGGAAACACCATATATTTT.

This chain joins TRBV2 and TRBJ1-2; D gene ambiguous. With 3 bases removed from V and 3 bases from J, the gap between germline ends came to 11 bases. The CDR3 is made up of 14 amino acids. The germline gives CDR1 SNHLY, CDR2 FYNNEI. The CDR3 coding sequence is TGTGCCAGCAGTGAGGGCCAGCTGGACTATGGCTACACCTTC. Residues: CASSEGQLDYGYTF.

The J gene is TRBJ1-5, the V gene TRBV19; 8 nucleotides agree with TRBD1. The CDR3 extends over 16 amino acids. Germline CDR1 LNHDA, CDR2 SQIVND (reference sequence). Unmatched junction bases numbered 10, after V lost 3 bases and J lost 6 bases. The CDR3 sequence: CASSIKTQGASQPQHF. The CDR3, as DNA: TGTGCCAGTAGTATTAAGACCCAGGGGGCGAGTCAGCCCCAGCATTTT.

V gene TRBV6-5 combines with J gene TRBJ2-5; TRBD2 agrees at 10 bases. CDR1 is MNHEY and CDR2 is SVGAGI in the germline V gene. Trimming removed 3 bases from V and 5 bases from J; junction bases left unmatched: 9. The CDR3 totals 16 residues. The CDR3 is CASSYFKRGGMETQYF. The CDR3 region has the DNA TGTGCCAGCAGTTATTTTAAGCGGGGGGGCATGGAGACCCAGTACTTC.

The chain recombines TRBV5-1 with TRBJ2-3; 10 bases are shared with TRBD2. Trimming removed 4 bases from V and 5 bases from J; junction bases left unmatched: 7. The CDR3 spans 15 residues. Germline values: CDR1 SGHRS, CDR2 YFSETQ. CDR3 nucleotide sequence: TGCGCCAGCAGCGCCGCTAGCGGGGGAGAAGATACGCAGTATTTT. This gives the protein CASSAASGGEDTQYF.

The rearrangement joins TRBV9 to TRBJ1-2; 10 positions match TRBD1. Germline-derived CDR1 and CDR2 are SGDLS and YYNGEE. The CDR3 spans 15 residues. Trimming took 3 bases from V and 4 from J; bases not matched to a gene: 6. The chain's CDR3 is CASSGRQGAVYGYTF. The CDR3 DNA reads TGTGCCAGCAGCGGACGACAGGGGGCCGTCTATGGCTACACCTTC.

The V call is TRBV7-2, the J call TRBJ1-5, with D maybe TRBD1 (5 bases). V was cut by 8 bases and J by 0 bases, with 17 bases left in between. Germline loops: CDR1 SGHTA, CDR2 FQGNSA. The CDR3 is 16 residues long. CDR3 amino acids: CASGELTVYSNQPQHF. In DNA, the CDR3 is TGTGCCAGCGGCGAGCTGACAGTTTATAGCAATCAGCCCCAGCATTTT. The variable domain in full, completed from reference TRBV7-2 and TRBJ1-5, reads GAGVSQSPSNKVTEKGKDVELRCDPISGHTALYWYRQSLGQGLEFLIYFQGNSAPDKSGLPSDRFSAERTGGSVSTLTIQRTQQEDSAVYLCASGELTVYSNQPQHFGDGTRLSIL.

The V call is TRBV7-6, the J call TRBJ2-1; a possible D gene is TRBD1 (5 bases). The V and J ends lost 5 bases and 0 bases respectively, with 11 bases between them. Per germline, CDR1 SGHVS and CDR2 FNYEAQ. The CDR3 totals 15 residues. CDR3 DNA sequence: TGTGCCAGCAGCGAAACGCAGGGCTCCTACAATGAGCAGTTCTTC. Amino acids: CASSETQGSYNEQFF.

The gene calls are TRBV18 and TRBJ1-4; a possible D gene is TRBD1 (6 bases). CDR1 and CDR2 (germline): KGHSH, LQKENI. Trimming cost V 5 bases and J 4 bases, with 11 bases left between them. The CDR3 contains 14 residues. The CDR3 here is CASSSAQGNEKLFF. For the CDR3, the DNA is TGTGCCAGCTCAAGTGCACAGGGTAATGAAAAACTGTTTTTT.

For the CDR3, the DNA is TGTGCCAGCTCACCATCCGGGACAGGGAACACTGAAGCTTTCTTT. It specifies CASSPSGTGNTEAFF. This chain uses TRBV18 with TRBJ1-1, with 8 positions matching TRBD1. Germline CDR1 KGHSH, CDR2 LQKENI. The CDR3 extends over 15 amino acids. The J segment lost 1 base and the V segment lost 2 bases, leaving 3 bases of the junction unmatched.

The chain has TRBV19 and TRBJ1-4; possibly TRBD1 for D (6 bases). This CDR3 is 14 amino acids long. Trimming stripped 4 bases from V and 8 bases from J, with 14 bases between. The V gene's germline CDR1 is LNHDA and CDR2 SQIVND (reference sequence). Here the CDR3 reads CASSTNGQREKLFF. For the CDR3, the DNA is TGTGCCAGTAGTACTAATGGACAGCGCGAAAAACTGTTTTTT.

This chain connects TRBV30 to TRBJ1-4; D gene ambiguous. Germline-derived CDR1 and CDR2 are GTSNPN and SVGIG (reference sequence). V shed 4 bases and J shed 3 bases, with 12 bases lying between them. CDR3 length equals 14 residues. The CDR3 DNA reads as TGTGCCTGGACCTTACACCGATCTAATGAAAAACTGTTTTTT. Its protein product is CAWTLHRSNEKLFF. The full variable domain, in which reference TRBV30 and TRBJ1-4 provide the parts outside the CDR3, is SQTIHQWPATLVQPVGSPLSLECTVEGTSNPNLYWYRQAAGRGLQLLFYSVGIGQISSEVPQNLSASRPQDRQFILSSKKLLLSDSGFYLCAWTLHRSNEKLFFGSGTQLSVL.

The chain recombines TRBV5-4 with TRBJ2-1; possible D gene TRBD2, 6 bases. The germline V gene has CDR1 SGHNT and CDR2 YYREEE (reference sequence). The V end lost 1 base, the J end lost 6 bases, and 14 bases lay between the germline ends. CDR3 size: 15 residues. The CDR3 DNA is TGTGCCAGCAGCTTGCGCAGGGTCGGGAGCAATGAGCAGTTCTTC. This gives the protein CASSLRRVGSNEQFF.

V and J are TRBV7-2 and TRBJ2-1, with 10 bases aligning to TRBD2. CDR1 and CDR2 (germline): SGHTA, FQGNSA. The CDR3 length is 18 residues. Trimming took 6 bases from V and 1 from J; bases not matched to a gene: 12. The CDR3 nucleotides are TGTGCCAGCAGTGCGGGGAGCGGGGGGGCCACGTCCTACAATGAGCAGTTCTTC. This sequence encodes CASSAGSGGATSYNEQFF.

This chain links TRBV4-3 with TRBJ2-3; possible D gene TRBD2, 6 bases. CDR1 is LGHNA and CDR2 is YSLEER in the germline V gene. This CDR3 spans 16 amino acids. The V end was cut by 2 bases, the J end by 3 bases, with 15 bases between. For the CDR3, the DNA is TGCGCCAGCAGCCAAACCTCGGGACTTTGGACAGATACGCAGTATTTT. It codes for CASSQTSGLWTDTQYF.

The chain links TRBV27 to TRBJ2-7, with D maybe TRBD1 (5 bases). V was clipped by 5 bases and J by 3 bases, with 5 bases between them. Germline-derived CDR1 and CDR2 are MNHEY and SMNVEV (reference sequence). This CDR3 spans 11 amino acids. Here the CDR3 DNA reads TGTGCCAGCAGTAGGGGCTACGAGCAGTACTTC. This translates into CASSRGYEQYF.

The V call is TRBV6-5, the J call TRBJ1-2; 10 nucleotides line up with TRBD1. CDR3 size: 12 residues. CDR1 is MNHEY and CDR2 is SVGAGI in the germline V gene. The V and J ends lost 5 bases and 8 bases, in that order; junction bases with no gene match: 2. CDR3 loop: CASSGQGGGYTF. The CDR3 bases are TGTGCCAGCAGTGGACAGGGGGGCGGCTACACCTTC.